A selection of T cell receptor beta chains follows, all from one sample in a study of shared clonotypes between healthy human individuals. Generated by immunoSEQ multiplex PCR, the TCRdb table keeps only in-frame clones and is missing some. The sample lists about 2.5 million clones, 80% to 95% occurring once. Source material: naive CD4+ T cells from PBMCs. These receptors were obtained from a man in his late teens or twenties in good health. Some clones in this sample may be carry-over from other donors' samples. Each CDR3 is given with its conserved first and last residue. A D gene is named only where the DNA matches it firmly. Rows may omit the clone size; those that give it use once, few, many or a size class.

d_gene	abundance	v_gene	j_gene	CDR3aa	CDR3nt
TRBD2	-	TRBV18	TRBJ2-1	CASSPQLAGDEQFF	TGTGCCAGCTCACCACAACTAGCGGGGGATGAGCAGTTCTTC
-	-	TRBV7-2	TRBJ2-3	CASSLVVAPDTQYF	TGTGCCAGCAGCTTAGTTGTGGCGCCAGATACGCAGTATTTT
-	-	TRBV5-6	TRBJ2-7	CASSLGAGRIYEQYF	TGTGCCAGCAGCTTAGGGGCAGGCCGAATCTACGAGCAGTACTTC
-	-	TRBV27	TRBJ2-2	CASSKKGITGELFF	TGTGCCAGCAGTAAGAAGGGAATCACCGGGGAGCTGTTTTTT
-	once	TRBV6-1	TRBJ2-2	CASRLRGYTGELFF	TGTGCCAGCCGTTTGCGGGGCTACACCGGGGAGCTGTTTTTT
-	-	TRBV18	TRBJ2-1	CASSRYQQGPSSYNEQFF	TGTGCCAGCTCACGTTATCAACAGGGACCCAGCTCCTACAATGAGCAGTTCTTC
-	-	TRBV28	TRBJ2-1	CASDGSEKGTNEQFF	TGTGCCAGCGACGGCTCAGAGAAGGGAACCAATGAGCAGTTCTTC
-	-	TRBV5-1	TRBJ2-5	CASSSRGDTIETQYF	TGCGCCAGCAGCTCTCGGGGGGACACTATAGAGACCCAGTACTTC
-	-	TRBV30	TRBJ2-1	CAWSEINEQFF	TGTGCCTGGAGTGAAATCAATGAGCAGTTCTTC
TRBD2	-	TRBV2	TRBJ2-5	CASRLSSGRDLRTQYF	TGTGCCAGCAGACTATCTAGCGGGAGGGATTTAAGGACCCAGTACTTC
-	-	TRBV5-1	TRBJ2-7	CASSFEGREQYF	TGCGCCAGCAGCTTTGAGGGGCGTGAGCAGTACTTC
TRBD2	-	TRBV5-4	TRBJ2-7	CASRTTLAGARHEQYF	TGTGCCAGCAGGACTACTTTAGCGGGAGCTCGCCACGAGCAGTACTTC
-	-	TRBV5-6	TRBJ1-1	CASSLYSTMNTEAFF	TGTGCCAGCAGCTTATACAGCACCATGAACACTGAAGCTTTCTTT
-	-	TRBV5-1	TRBJ2-7	CASSTEGRSPYEQYF	TGCGCCAGCAGCACGGAGGGTAGGTCTCCCTACGAGCAGTACTTC
-	-	TRBV29-1	TRBJ1-2	CSVQGRAMGYTF	TGCAGCGTTCAAGGCAGAGCTATGGGCTACACCTTC
-	-	TRBV2	TRBJ2-1	CASSPGSYNEQFF	TGTGCCAGCTCCCCGGGGTCCTACAATGAGCAGTTCTTC
-	-	TRBV7-9	TRBJ2-7	CASSLRGSYEQYF	TGTGCCAGCAGCTTACGAGGTTCCTACGAGCAGTACTTC
TRBD1	-	TRBV5-1	TRBJ2-2	CASSPPGQGNTGELFF	TGCGCCAGCAGCCCTCCGGGACAGGGAAACACCGGGGAGCTGTTTTTT
-	once	TRBV5-1	TRBJ1-3	CASRPNYSGNTIYF	TGCGCCAGCAGGCCCAACTACTCTGGAAACACCATATATTTT